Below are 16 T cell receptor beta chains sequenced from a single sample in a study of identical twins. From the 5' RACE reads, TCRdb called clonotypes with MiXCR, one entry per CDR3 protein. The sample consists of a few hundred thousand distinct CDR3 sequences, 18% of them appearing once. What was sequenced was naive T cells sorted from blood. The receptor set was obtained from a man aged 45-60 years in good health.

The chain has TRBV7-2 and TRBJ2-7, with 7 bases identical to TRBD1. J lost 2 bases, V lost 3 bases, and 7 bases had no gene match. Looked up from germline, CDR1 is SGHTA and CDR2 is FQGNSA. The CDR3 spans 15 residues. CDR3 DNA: TGTGCCAGCAGCTTGGATTCCGGGACAGCCTACGAGCAGTACTTC. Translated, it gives CASSLDSGTAYEQYF.

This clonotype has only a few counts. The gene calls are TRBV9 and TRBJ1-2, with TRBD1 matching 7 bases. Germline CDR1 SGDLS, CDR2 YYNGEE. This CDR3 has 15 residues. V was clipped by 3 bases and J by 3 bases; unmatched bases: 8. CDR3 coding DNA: TGTGCCAGCAGCGCTAACAGGGGTTCCGACTATGGCTACACCTTC. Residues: CASSANRGSDYGYTF.

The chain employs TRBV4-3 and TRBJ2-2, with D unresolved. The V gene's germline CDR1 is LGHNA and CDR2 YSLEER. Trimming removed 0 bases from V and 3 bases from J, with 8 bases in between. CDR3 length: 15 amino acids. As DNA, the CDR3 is TGCGCCAGCAGCCAAGATTGGCTGGACACCGGGGAGCTGTTTTTT. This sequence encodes CASSQDWLDTGELFF.

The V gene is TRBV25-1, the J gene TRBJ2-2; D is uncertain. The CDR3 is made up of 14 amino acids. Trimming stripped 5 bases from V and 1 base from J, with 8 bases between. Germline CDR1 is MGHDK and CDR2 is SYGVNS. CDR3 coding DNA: TGTGCCAGCAGTAATTGGTTGAACACCGGGGAGCTGTTTTTT. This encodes CASSNWLNTGELFF.

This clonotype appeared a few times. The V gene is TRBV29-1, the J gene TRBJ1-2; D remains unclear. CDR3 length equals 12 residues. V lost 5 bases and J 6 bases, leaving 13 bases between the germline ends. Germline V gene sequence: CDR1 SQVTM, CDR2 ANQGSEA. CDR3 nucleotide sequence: TGCAGCGTTCGTTGGCAGGCGGATGGCTACACCTTC. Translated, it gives CSVRWQADGYTF.

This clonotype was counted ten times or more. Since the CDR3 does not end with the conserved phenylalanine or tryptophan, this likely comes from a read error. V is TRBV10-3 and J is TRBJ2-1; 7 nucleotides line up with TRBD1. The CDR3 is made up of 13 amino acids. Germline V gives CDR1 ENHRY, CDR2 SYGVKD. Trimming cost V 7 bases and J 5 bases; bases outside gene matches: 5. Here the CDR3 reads CAITLGQNNEQFS. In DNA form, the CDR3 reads TGTGCCATCACCCTGGGACAGAACAATGAGCAGTTCTCC.

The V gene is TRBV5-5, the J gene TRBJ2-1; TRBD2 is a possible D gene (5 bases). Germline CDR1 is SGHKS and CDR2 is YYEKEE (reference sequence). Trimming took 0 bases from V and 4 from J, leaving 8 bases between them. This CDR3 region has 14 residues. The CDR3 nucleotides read TGTGCCAGCAGCTTGGTGACTACTTACAATGAGCAGTTCTTC. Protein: CASSLVTTYNEQFF.

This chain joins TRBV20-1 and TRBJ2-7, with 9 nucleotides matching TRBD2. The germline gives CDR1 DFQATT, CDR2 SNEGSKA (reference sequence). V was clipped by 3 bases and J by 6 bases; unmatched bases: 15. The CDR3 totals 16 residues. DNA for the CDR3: TGCAGTGCTAGCCCCCCGACTAGCGGTCTTTGGGTCGAGCAGTACTTC. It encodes CSASPPTSGLWVEQYF.

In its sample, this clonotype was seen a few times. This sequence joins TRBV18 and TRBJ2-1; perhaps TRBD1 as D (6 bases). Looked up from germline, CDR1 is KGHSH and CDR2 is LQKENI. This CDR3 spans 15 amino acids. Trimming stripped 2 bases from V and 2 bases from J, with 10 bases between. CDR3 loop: CASSPNRATYNEQFF. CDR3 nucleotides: TGTGCCAGCTCACCAAACAGGGCCACCTACAATGAGCAGTTCTTC.

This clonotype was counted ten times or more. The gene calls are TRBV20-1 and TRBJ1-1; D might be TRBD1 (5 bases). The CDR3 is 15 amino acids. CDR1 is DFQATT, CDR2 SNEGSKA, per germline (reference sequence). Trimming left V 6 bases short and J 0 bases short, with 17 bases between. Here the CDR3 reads CSANRDGIMNTEAFF. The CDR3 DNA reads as TGCAGTGCCAACCGGGACGGCATAATGAACACTGAAGCTTTCTTT.

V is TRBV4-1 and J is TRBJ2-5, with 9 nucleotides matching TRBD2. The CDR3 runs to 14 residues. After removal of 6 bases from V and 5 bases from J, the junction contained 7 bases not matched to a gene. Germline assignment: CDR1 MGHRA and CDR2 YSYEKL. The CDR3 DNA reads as TGCGCCAGCAGGTCTAGCGGGAATTCGGAGACCCAGTACTTC. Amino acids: CASRSSGNSETQYF.

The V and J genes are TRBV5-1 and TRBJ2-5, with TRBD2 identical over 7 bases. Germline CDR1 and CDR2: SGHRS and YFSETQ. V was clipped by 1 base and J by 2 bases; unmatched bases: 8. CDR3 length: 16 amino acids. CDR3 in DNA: TGCGCCAGCAGCTTGAGCCCAGCGGGGTCTCAAGAGACCCAGTACTTC. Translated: CASSLSPAGSQETQYF.

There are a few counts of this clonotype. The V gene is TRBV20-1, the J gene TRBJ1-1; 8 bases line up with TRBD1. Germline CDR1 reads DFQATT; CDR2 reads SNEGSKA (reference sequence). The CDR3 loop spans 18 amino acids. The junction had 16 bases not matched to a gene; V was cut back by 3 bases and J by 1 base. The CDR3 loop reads CSASRTGKTDVWNTEAFF. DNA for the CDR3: TGCAGTGCTAGCAGGACAGGGAAAACGGACGTATGGAACACTGAAGCTTTCTTT.

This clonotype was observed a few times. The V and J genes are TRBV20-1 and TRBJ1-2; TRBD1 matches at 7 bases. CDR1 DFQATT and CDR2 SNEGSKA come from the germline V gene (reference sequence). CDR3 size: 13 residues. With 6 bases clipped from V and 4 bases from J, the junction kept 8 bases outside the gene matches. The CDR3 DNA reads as TGCAGTGCAAGACAGGGTACCGGCTATGGCTACACCTTC. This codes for CSARQGTGYGYTF.

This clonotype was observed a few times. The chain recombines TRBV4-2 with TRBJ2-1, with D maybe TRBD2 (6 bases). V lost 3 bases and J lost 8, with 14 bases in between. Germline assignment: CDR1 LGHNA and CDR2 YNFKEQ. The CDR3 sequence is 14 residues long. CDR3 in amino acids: CASSHMGLGDEQFF. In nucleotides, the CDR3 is TGTGCCAGCAGCCATATGGGACTGGGGGATGAGCAGTTCTTC.

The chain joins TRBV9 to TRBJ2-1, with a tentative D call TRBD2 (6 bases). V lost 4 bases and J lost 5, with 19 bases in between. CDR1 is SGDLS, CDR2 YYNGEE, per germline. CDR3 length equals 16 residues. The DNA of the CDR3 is TGTGCCAGCAGCCCCCACGGGGTAGGAGGGAACAATGAGCAGTTCTTC. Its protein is CASSPHGVGGNNEQFF.